Following are 3 T cell receptor beta chains from one sample sequenced in a study of PD-1 blockade in classical Hodgkin lymphoma. Repertoires were generated with immunoSEQ multiplex PCR, while TCRdb's copy carries only in-frame clones and drops some. The table records 20,000 to 30,000 clones, 80% to 90% of them present only once. Patients all relapsed after autologous stem cell transplantation, and there was variation in brentuximab vedotin exposure. The specimen was peripheral blood mononuclear cells (PBMCs), collected before the second cycle of nivolumab. These receptors came from a human donor with classical Hodgkin lymphoma.

The V call is TRBV7-2, the J call TRBJ2-1; the D is unclear. V was shortened by 0 bases and J by 9 bases, with 12 bases between the two germline ends. CDR1 is SGHTA, CDR2 FQGNSA, per germline. The CDR3 contains 14 residues. The CDR3 DNA reads as TGTGCCAGCAGCTTAGCGATAATCTGGAGTGAGCAGTTCTTC. Amino acids: CASSLAIIWSEQFF.

V and J are TRBV7-9 and TRBJ1-2; 8 nucleotides line up with TRBD1. This CDR3 has 11 amino acids. The trim removed 4 bases at V and 12 bases at J, leaving 4 bases unmatched. From germline, CDR1 is SEHNR and CDR2 FQNEAQ (reference sequence). CDR3 sequence: CASSSDRGDTF. CDR3 bases: TGTGCCAGCAGCTCAGACAGGGGCGACACCTTC.

The V gene is TRBV4-1, the J gene TRBJ1-2, with D maybe TRBD1 (6 bases). The CDR3 length is 16 residues. The germline V gene encodes CDR1 MGHRA and CDR2 YSYEKL. Trimming took 1 base from V and 0 from J, leaving 12 bases between them. The CDR3 nucleotides read TGCGCCAGCAGCCAAGGGCAGGAGGGGGCTAACTATGGCTACACCTTC. Its protein product is CASSQGQEGANYGYTF.